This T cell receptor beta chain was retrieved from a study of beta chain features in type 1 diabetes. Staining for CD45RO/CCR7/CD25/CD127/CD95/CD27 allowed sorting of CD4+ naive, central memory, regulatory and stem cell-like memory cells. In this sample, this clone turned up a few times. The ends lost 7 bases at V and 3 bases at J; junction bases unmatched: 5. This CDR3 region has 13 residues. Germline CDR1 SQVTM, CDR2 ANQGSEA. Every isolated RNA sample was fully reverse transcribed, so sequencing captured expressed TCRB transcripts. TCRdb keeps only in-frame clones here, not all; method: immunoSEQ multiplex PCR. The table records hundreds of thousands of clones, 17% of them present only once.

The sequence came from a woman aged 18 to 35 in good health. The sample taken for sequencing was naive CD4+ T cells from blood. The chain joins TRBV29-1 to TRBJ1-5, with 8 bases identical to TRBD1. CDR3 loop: CSAATGVNQPQHF. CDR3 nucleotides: TGCAGCGCCGCGACAGGGGTCAATCAGCCCCAGCATTTT.